There are many counts of the clone carrying this TCR beta chain. The data are from a study of regulatory T cells in long-lasting Graves disease. Investigators prepared the TCR beta libraries by applying iRepertoire HTBI primers and Arm-PCR of CDR3 regions. TCRdb re-called the multiplex PCR reads with MiXCR, one entry per CDR3 protein. There are about 400,000 distinct CDR3 sequences in the sample; around 15% occur only once, and 20% to 25% lies in the top ten. With V trimmed by 5 bases and J by 5 bases, 7 bases remained unmatched. This CDR3 spans 14 amino acids. Germline V gives CDR1 DFQATT, CDR2 SNEGSKA (reference sequence). Time point of the sample: newly diagnosed GD, antithyroid drugs for less than 3 months. Isolated PBMC RNA provided the starting material for the TCR library. Staff drew roughly 10 milliliters of peripheral blood into EDTA tubes. These data also formed part of another study, on T cells in Graves' hyperthyroidism and ophthalmopathy.

The receptor was derived from a young woman with Graves disease. The specimen was peripheral blood mononuclear cells (PBMCs), collected at new diagnosis, from a patient treated with antithyroid drugs. The chain employs TRBV20-1 and TRBJ2-2; 8 nucleotides align to TRBD2. CDR3 bases: TGCAGTGCTCTGGGACTAGGGGGAACCGGGGAGCTGTTTTTT. Protein: CSALGLGGTGELFF.